These 7 T cell receptor beta chains originate from one sample sequenced in a study of blood T cell repertoires in COVID-19. Repertoires were generated with immunoSEQ multiplex PCR, while TCRdb's copy carries only in-frame clones and drops some. The sample has around 100,000 clones; about 85% are singletons. The sample taken for sequencing was peripheral blood. These receptors were taken from a man aged 35-49 years with acute or convalescent COVID-19.

The chain joins TRBV6-5 to TRBJ1-1; 7 positions match TRBD1. Germline V CDR1 and CDR2: MNHEY, SVGAGI. The ends lost 6 bases at V and 1 base at J; junction bases unmatched: 5. CDR3 length: 14 amino acids. DNA of the CDR3: TGTGCCAGCAGACCCTGGACAGGGAACACTGAAGCTTTCTTT. This translates into CASRPWTGNTEAFF.

The chain recombines TRBV2 with TRBJ1-2; D is unclear. The ends were cut back, 9 bases at V and 3 bases at J, with 11 bases in the middle. The CDR3 contains 12 residues. Germline V CDR1 and CDR2: SNHLY, FYNNEI. The CDR3: CASPRWDYGYTF. Here the CDR3 DNA reads TGTGCCAGTCCGAGGTGGGACTATGGCTACACCTTC.

The chain links TRBV28 to TRBJ1-5, with 7 positions matching TRBD1. After removal of 9 bases from V and 7 bases from J, the junction contained 6 bases not matched to a gene. CDR3 size: 12 residues. Germline lookup yields CDR1 MDHEN and CDR2 SYDVKM. The DNA of the CDR3 is TGTGCCAGTACGACAGGGAACCAGCCCCAGCATTTT. Translating it yields CASTTGNQPQHF.

Comments on this clone: The junction departs from germline at one end; a sequencing error may be responsible. The chain employs TRBV5-1 and TRBJ2-1, with 7 bases aligning to TRBD2. This CDR3 comprises 16 residues. Germline CDR1 SGHRS, CDR2 YFSETQ. CDR3 coding DNA: TGCGCCAGCAGCTTACTTGCGGGGAAAACTAGCGAACGAAGGGTCTTC. This codes for CASSLLAGKTSERRVF.

V gene TRBV6-2 or TRBV6-3 combines with J gene TRBJ2-3, with 13 bases that match TRBD2. Germline CDR1 and CDR2: MNHEY and SVGEGT. The CDR3 extends over 17 amino acids. After removal of 4 bases from V and 3 bases from J, the junction contained 7 bases not matched to a gene. For the CDR3, the DNA is TGTGCCAGCAGTTTGGGACTAGCGGGGCCGGGGACAGATACGCAGTATTTT. It yields the protein CASSLGLAGPGTDTQYF.

The rearrangement joins TRBV11-3 to TRBJ2-1; 12 nucleotides align to TRBD2. The CDR3 has 15 amino acids. V was clipped by 4 bases and J by 8 bases; unmatched bases: 6. The V gene's germline CDR1 is SGHNT and CDR2 YENEEA. The chain's CDR3 is CASSWASGGAYEQFF. In DNA, the CDR3 is TGTGCCAGCAGCTGGGCTAGCGGGGGGGCCTATGAGCAGTTCTTC.

V usage is TRBV4-3 and J usage is TRBJ1-2; TRBD1 is a possible D gene (5 bases). The CDR3 runs 16 residues. V gave up 0 bases and J gave up 3 bases, with 14 bases separating them. Germline V gene sequence: CDR1 LGHNA, CDR2 YSLEER. This chain's CDR3 is CASSQDESGTYYGYTF. DNA of the CDR3: TGCGCCAGCAGCCAAGATGAGTCCGGGACTTACTATGGCTACACCTTC.